Listed here is a single TCR beta chain. Its antigen is as yet unknown. The sample comes from a study of T cell responses to AZD1222 COVID-19 vaccine. Study observations and caveats: Reports indicate that nearly half of spike-specific TCRs are directed at unmutated variant regions. Donors, mostly white British, included more females; clonal diversity was possibly underestimated.

TCRdb's table, derived via immunoSEQ multiplex PCR, lists solely in-frame clones and lacks some. The data show 250,000 to 300,000 clones, about 94% seen once. There are 15 residues in the CDR3. Germline lookup yields CDR1 LNHDA and CDR2 SQIVND (reference sequence). Trimming took off 3 bases at V and 3 bases at J, with 11 bases between the two ends. This TCR came from an adult who received the AZD1222 COVID-19 vaccine. The V gene is TRBV19, the J gene TRBJ2-2; D tentatively fits TRBD1 or TRBD2 (5 bases each). This material consisted of peripheral blood, taken 28 days after the second AZD1222 dose. For the CDR3, the DNA is TGTGCCAGTAGTATTGGGACGGCCTACACCGGGGAGCTGTTTTTT. As protein: CASSIGTAYTGELFF.